These 30 T cell receptor beta chains were all obtained from the same sample, sequenced in a study of shared clonotypes between healthy human individuals. Only in-frame clones appear in the TCRdb table, and some are missing; sequencing was by immunoSEQ multiplex PCR. In the table there are millions of clones, 90% to 95% of which are singletons. The sample comprised naive CD4+ T cells sorted from blood. Subset: CD45RA+ positively selected. The receptor source for this set is a man aged 18 to 30 in good health.

V usage is TRBV6-1 and J usage is TRBJ1-6; the D is unclear. The CDR3 length is 16 residues. Germline assignment: CDR1 MNHNS and CDR2 SASEGT. The ends were cut back, 1 base at V and 10 bases at J, with 17 bases in the middle. The DNA of the CDR3 is TGTGCCAGCAGTGAAGATGGGATAACCCGAAGATCACCCCTCCACTTT. Protein: CASSEDGITRRSPLHF.

The chain links TRBV5-8 to TRBJ2-4; TRBD1 matches 10 bases. The germline V gene encodes CDR1 SGHTS and CDR2 YDEGEE. Trimming at V came to 3 bases and at J to 7 bases, leaving 7 bases not matched to a gene. This CDR3 region has 15 residues. The CDR3 DNA reads as TGTGCCAGCAGCTCCGGGACAGGGGTGGTTAACATTCAGTACTTC. This gives the protein CASSSGTGVVNIQYF. Full variable domain (outside the CDR3, taken from reference TRBV5-8 and TRBJ2-4): EAGVTQSPTHLIKTRGQQATLRCSPISGHTSVYWYQQALGLGLQFLLWYDEGEERNRGNFPPRFSGRQFPNYSSELNVNALELEDSALYLCASSSGTGVVNIQYFGAGTRLSVL.

V and J are TRBV5-1 and TRBJ2-3; weak D call: TRBD2 (5 bases). Germline V gene lookup returns CDR1 SGHRS and CDR2 YFSETQ. The V end was cut by 4 bases, the J end by 6 bases, with 12 bases between. The CDR3 sequence is 13 residues long. The CDR3 reads CASSRLFGDTQYF. The CDR3 nucleotides are TGCGCCAGCAGCCGACTATTCGGGGATACGCAGTATTTT.

The genes are TRBV5-8 and TRBJ2-2; TRBD2 aligns across 7 bases. CDR3 size: 15 residues. Germline-derived CDR1 and CDR2 are SGHTS and YDEGEE. V trimming: 0 bases; J trimming: 5 bases; junction bases outside the gene matches: 4. This CDR3 is CASSLARGGTGELFF. Written as DNA, the CDR3 is TGTGCCAGCAGCTTGGCAAGGGGAGGGACCGGGGAGCTGTTTTTT.

The rearrangement joins TRBV6-5 to TRBJ1-1; D gene ambiguous. Deletions cut 2 bases from V and 1 base from J, with 8 bases between. From germline, CDR1 is MNHEY and CDR2 SVGAGI. This CDR3 has 14 amino acids. The CDR3 region has the DNA TGTGCCAGCAGTTACCAGGTAGGGAACACTGAAGCTTTCTTT. Translated, it gives CASSYQVGNTEAFF.

The chain employs TRBV9 and TRBJ2-4, with D possibly TRBD1 on 6 matching bases. V was pared by 3 bases and J by 2 bases, with 21 bases between. The CDR3 extends over 18 amino acids. The germline gives CDR1 SGDLS, CDR2 YYNGEE. CDR3 residues: CASSAEGTSQGSKNIQYF. The CDR3 DNA sequence: TGTGCCAGCAGCGCAGAGGGAACTAGTCAGGGGTCCAAAAACATTCAGTACTTC.

The chain uses TRBV6-5 and TRBJ1-1; 8 bases line up with TRBD1. Trimming took 6 bases from V and 8 from J; bases not matched to a gene: 14. CDR1 MNHEY and CDR2 SVGAGI come from the germline V gene. The CDR3 covers 15 residues. This CDR3 is CASRDAGGYRGEAFF. The CDR3 DNA sequence: TGTGCCAGCAGGGACGCAGGCGGCTACAGGGGGGAAGCTTTCTTT.

V is TRBV9 and J is TRBJ1-1; 7 bases are a match to TRBD1. Germline V gene data show CDR1 as SGDLS and CDR2 as YYNGEE. J lost 4 bases, V lost 2 bases, and 11 bases had no gene match. The CDR3 spans 16 residues. The CDR3 here is CASSVGTAGDITEAFF. The CDR3 DNA reads as TGTGCCAGCAGCGTTGGGACAGCCGGTGATATCACTGAAGCTTTCTTT.

The genes are TRBV25-1 and TRBJ2-7, with no clear D. V dropped 1 base and J dropped 0 bases, with 10 bases sitting between them. The germline CDR1 and CDR2 sequences are MGHDK and SYGVNS. The CDR3 length is 15 residues. CDR3 coding DNA: TGTGCCAGCAGTGAATCGATGGTTAGCTCCTACGAGCAGTACTTC. Amino acid sequence: CASSESMVSSYEQYF.

As DNA, the CDR3 is TGTGCCAGCAGCTTAGAAGGGGCGGTGAACACTGAAGCTTTCTTT. Its protein is CASSLEGAVNTEAFF. This sequence joins TRBV7-8 and TRBJ1-1; D is possibly TRBD1 (5 bases). CDR1 and CDR2 (germline): SGHVS, FQNEAQ. The CDR3 extends over 15 amino acids. The ends were cut back, 1 base at V and 0 bases at J, with 9 bases in the middle.

For this clone: Additional DNA sequences in this sample encode the identical CDR3. The CDR3 sequence: CASSLDRGDYGYTF. The CDR3 coding sequence is TGCGCCAGCAGCTTGGACAGGGGGGATTATGGCTACACCTTC. The chain has TRBV5-1 and TRBJ1-2, with 8 bases matching TRBD1. V lost 0 bases and J lost 5; bases outside the gene matches: 3. This CDR3 is built from 14 residues. Germline V gene data show CDR1 as SGHRS and CDR2 as YFSETQ.

The chain recombines TRBV2 with TRBJ2-5; 8 bases fit TRBD1. This CDR3 is built from 16 residues. Germline CDR1 SNHLY, CDR2 FYNNEI. The V gene end was trimmed by 6 bases and the J gene end by 2 bases; junction bases not matched to a gene: 11. The CDR3 loop is CASSGQGGRGQETQYF. In DNA form, the CDR3 reads TGTGCCAGCAGCGGACAGGGCGGAAGGGGACAAGAGACCCAGTACTTC.

The chain combines TRBV6-5 with TRBJ1-2; 9 positions match TRBD1. The germline V gene has CDR1 MNHEY and CDR2 SVGAGI. The CDR3 sequence is 12 residues long. Unmatched junction bases numbered 4, after V lost 6 bases and J lost 8 bases. The CDR3 DNA is TGTGCCAGCAGATCTACAGGGGGCGGCTACACCTTC. This codes for CASRSTGGGYTF.

The CDR3 DNA sequence: TGTGCCAGCAGCAGCGGGTGGGGAGACCGGAACGAGCAGTACTTC. This translates into CASSSGWGDRNEQYF. The chain combines TRBV7-2 with TRBJ2-7; D may be TRBD2 (6 bases). This CDR3 has 15 residues. V dropped 5 bases and J dropped 5 bases, with 19 bases sitting between them. The germline V gene encodes CDR1 SGHTA and CDR2 FQGNSA.

This clone was recorded only once. The chain recombines TRBV5-6 with TRBJ1-1; the D gene is possibly TRBD1 (5 bases). CDR3 length: 16 residues. V gave up 4 bases and J gave up 0 bases, with 16 bases separating them. Germline-derived CDR1 and CDR2 are SGHDT and YYEEEE. CDR3 region: CASSPEGTVVNTEAFF. The CDR3 nucleotides are TGTGCCAGCAGCCCAGAGGGGACCGTCGTGAACACTGAAGCTTTCTTT.

The gene calls are TRBV6-5 and TRBJ1-5, with a weak D call TRBD1 (6 bases). The germline V gene has CDR1 MNHEY and CDR2 SVGAGI. The CDR3 length is 14 residues. The V end lost 7 bases, the J end lost 5 bases, and 15 bases lay between the germline ends. CDR3 nucleotide sequence: TGTGCCAGCACCACAGGGACGCGGGATCAGCCCCAGCATTTT. It is translated as CASTTGTRDQPQHF.

This chain uses TRBV6-5 with TRBJ2-5; D perhaps matches TRBD2 (6 bases). Trimming left V 6 bases short and J 5 bases short, with 13 bases between. CDR3 length: 13 residues. CDR1 is MNHEY, CDR2 SVGAGI, per germline. In DNA form, the CDR3 reads TGTGCCAGCAGCGGGAGTCGTTTGGAGACCCAGTACTTC. This sequence encodes CASSGSRLETQYF.

V usage is TRBV5-6 and J usage is TRBJ2-7, with 7 bases fitting TRBD2. The junction had 9 bases not matched to a gene; V was cut back by 4 bases and J by 2 bases. CDR1 and CDR2 from the germline V gene are SGHDT and YYEEEE. The CDR3 extends over 15 amino acids. The CDR3 protein is CASSPWPSGAYEQYF. CDR3 nucleotides: TGTGCCAGCAGCCCGTGGCCTAGCGGAGCCTACGAGCAGTACTTC.

The chain combines TRBV30 with TRBJ2-7, with D possibly matching TRBD1 (6 bases). The CDR3 is 14 amino acids. Germline V lookup: CDR1 GTSNPN, CDR2 SVGIG (reference sequence). Trimming stripped 2 bases from V and 3 bases from J, with 14 bases between. The CDR3 DNA follows: TGTGCCTGGAGTAAACCGGGACACAGCTACGAGCAGTACTTC. Protein sequence: CAWSKPGHSYEQYF.

For this clone: Other DNA sequences in the same sample also yield this CDR3. V usage is TRBV2 and J usage is TRBJ2-3; 8 bases align to TRBD1. Unmatched junction bases numbered 2, after V lost 5 bases and J lost 1 base. The CDR3 spans 14 residues. Germline CDR1 is SNHLY and CDR2 is FYNNEI. CDR3 nucleotides: TGTGCCAGCAGTAAGGACAGGGGCACAGATACGCAGTATTTT. Amino acid sequence: CASSKDRGTDTQYF.

This sequence joins TRBV4-1 and TRBJ1-5; TRBD1 agrees at 11 bases. The germline CDR1 and CDR2 sequences are MGHRA and YSYEKL. J was trimmed by 4 bases and V by 3 bases; bases with no gene match: 8. CDR3 size: 17 residues. Here the CDR3 reads CASSQEGTGGLNQPQHF. The CDR3 DNA sequence: TGCGCCAGCAGCCAGGAGGGGACAGGGGGTTTGAATCAGCCCCAGCATTTT.

V gene TRBV5-1 combines with J gene TRBJ1-6; TRBD1 agrees at 9 bases. CDR3 length: 16 residues. Unmatched junction bases numbered 5, after V lost 6 bases and J lost 1 base. Germline CDR1 reads SGHRS; CDR2 reads YFSETQ. The DNA of the CDR3 is TGCGCCAGCAAGACGACAGGGGGGTCCTATAATTCACCCCTCCACTTT. It yields the protein CASKTTGGSYNSPLHF.

For the CDR3, the DNA is TGCGCCAGCAGTGAGTTCAAGGGGGACAGGGGAAACACCGGGGAGCTGTTTTTT. The encoded protein is CASSEFKGDRGNTGELFF. This chain joins TRBV10-1 and TRBJ2-2; TRBD1 agrees at 10 bases. The CDR3 runs 18 residues. Germline V gene data show CDR1 as WNHNN and CDR2 as SYGVQD (reference sequence). The V gene end was trimmed by 1 base and the J gene end by 2 bases; junction bases not matched to a gene: 7.

This chain joins TRBV12-5 and TRBJ2-7; 11 bases align to TRBD1. This CDR3 has 17 amino acids. Per germline, CDR1 LGHNT and CDR2 FRNRAP. J was trimmed by 3 bases and V by 1 base; bases with no gene match: 8. The CDR3 DNA is TGTGCTAGTGGTTTGGCCCCTACGGGACAGGGGGGCTACGAGCAGTACTTC. Its protein product is CASGLAPTGQGGYEQYF.

This chain connects TRBV11-2 to TRBJ2-1; TRBD2 aligns across 7 bases. The CDR3 runs to 17 residues. V trimming: 2 bases; J trimming: 2 bases; junction bases outside the gene matches: 9. Germline V CDR1 and CDR2: SGHAT, FQNNGV. The CDR3 protein is CASSLSAGVPPYNEQFF. CDR3 sequence (DNA): TGTGCCAGCAGCTTATCGGCGGGAGTTCCCCCCTACAATGAGCAGTTCTTC.

Comments on this clone: The same CDR3 arises from other DNA sequences in this sample as well. The rearrangement links TRBV5-1 to TRBJ2-5, with TRBD1 as a possible D gene (5 bases). Germline CDR1 is SGHRS and CDR2 is YFSETQ. Between the trimmed V and J ends, which lost 1 base and 2 bases, there was a span of 9 bases. This CDR3 has 14 amino acids. In nucleotides, the CDR3 is TGCGCCAGCAGCTTGATGGGGCAGCAAGAGACCCAGTACTTC. Its protein is CASSLMGQQETQYF.

Here the CDR3 reads CASSLLTSGGTDTQYF. Here the CDR3 DNA reads TGCGCCAGCAGTCTTCTGACTAGCGGGGGCACAGATACGCAGTATTTT. The chain carries TRBV5-1 and TRBJ2-3; 11 bases map to TRBD2. This CDR3 region has 16 residues. V lost 5 bases, J lost 1 base, and 6 bases stayed unmatched. CDR1 is SGHRS and CDR2 is YFSETQ in the germline V gene.

Of note for this clone: The same CDR3 arises from other DNA sequences in this sample as well. This chain links TRBV9 with TRBJ2-7; D gene uncertain. Germline CDR1 reads SGDLS; CDR2 reads YYNGEE. The germline V and J ends were trimmed by 0 bases and 0 bases, with 10 bases remaining between them. The CDR3 extends over 15 amino acids. Written as DNA, the CDR3 is TGTGCCAGCAGCGTAGACGAACGAAGCTCCTACGAGCAGTACTTC. Translating it yields CASSVDERSSYEQYF.

The chain links TRBV30 to TRBJ1-2; no reliable D call. The germline gives CDR1 GTSNPN, CDR2 SVGIG (reference sequence). The CDR3 sequence is 12 residues long. Between the trimmed V and J ends, which lost 4 bases and 2 bases, there was a span of 8 bases. CDR3 bases: TGTGCCTGGACGGCGGAGAACTATGGCTACACCTTC. Translating it yields CAWTAENYGYTF.

This clone has only one observation. DNA for the CDR3: TGTGCCAGCAGCCCGTCGAGAGCTCAGCCCCAGCATTTT. As protein: CASSPSRAQPQHF. V is TRBV7-2 and J is TRBJ1-5; D not resolved. V was pared by 5 bases and J by 6 bases, with 11 bases between. Germline assignment: CDR1 SGHTA and CDR2 FQGNSA. The CDR3 sequence is 13 residues long.